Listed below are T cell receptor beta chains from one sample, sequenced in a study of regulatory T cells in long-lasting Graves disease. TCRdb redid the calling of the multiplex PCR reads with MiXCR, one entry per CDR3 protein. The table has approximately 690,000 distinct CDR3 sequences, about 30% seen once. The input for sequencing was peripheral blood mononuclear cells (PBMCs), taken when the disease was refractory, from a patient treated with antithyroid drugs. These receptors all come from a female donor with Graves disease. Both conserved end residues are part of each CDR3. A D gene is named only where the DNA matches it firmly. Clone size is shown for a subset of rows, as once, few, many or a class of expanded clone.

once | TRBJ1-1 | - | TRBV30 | TGTGCCTGGAGTGTACTCTTGGGCTACACTGAAGCTTTCTTT | CAWSVLLGYTEAFF
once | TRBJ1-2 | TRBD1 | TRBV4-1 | TGCGCCAGCAGCCCGCCGGGACAGGGGTTTCGAGGCTACACCTTC | CASSPPGQGFRGYTF
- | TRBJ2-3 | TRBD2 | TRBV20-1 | TGCAGTGCTTCATCGTCCGGGACTAGCGGGAGCCCAGATACGCAGTATTTT | CSASSSGTSGSPDTQYF
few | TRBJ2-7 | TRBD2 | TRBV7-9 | TGTGCCAGCAGCTTAGGAGGACTAGCGGGAATAAACGAGCAGTACTTC | CASSLGGLAGINEQYF
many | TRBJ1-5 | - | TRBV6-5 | TGTGCCAGCAGTTACCCAGGTCAGCCCCAGCATTTT | CASSYPGQPQHF
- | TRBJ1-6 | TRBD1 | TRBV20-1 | TGCAGTGCTCTTCCGGGACAGGGTGATTATTCACCCCTCCACTTT | CSALPGQGDYSPLHF
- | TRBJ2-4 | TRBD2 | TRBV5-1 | TGCGCCAGCAGCTTGGGGGCCTTGACTAGCGGGGAAGCACTAGCCAAAAACATTCAGTACTTC | CASSLGALTSGEALAKNIQYF
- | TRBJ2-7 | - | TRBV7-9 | TGTGCCAGCAGCTCCCTTTCCCCCGAGCAGTACTTC | CASSSLSPEQYF
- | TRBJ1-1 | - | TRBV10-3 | TGTGCCATCAGTGAGTCGAGTTCGCCAGCGAGAGGGGAAGGCACTGAAGCTTTCTTT | CAISESSSPARGEGTEAFF
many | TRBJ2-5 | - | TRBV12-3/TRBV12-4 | TGTGCCAGCGACCGAGGCGGCGGAGAGACCCAGTACTTC | CASDRGGGETQYF
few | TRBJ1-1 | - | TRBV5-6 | TGTGCCAGCAGCTTCCACCGGACAAGGAACACTGAAGCTTTCTTT | CASSFHRTRNTEAFF
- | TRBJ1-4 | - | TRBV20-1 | TGCAGTGCTGACCGGGGACGTTTTGAAAAACTGTTTTTT | CSADRGRFEKLFF
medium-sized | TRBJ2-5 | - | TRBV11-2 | TGTGCCAGCAGCTTAGGAGAGACCCAGTACTTC | CASSLGETQYF
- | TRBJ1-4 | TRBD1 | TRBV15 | TGTGCCACCAGCCCGCGGACAGGCCCTAATGAAAAACTGTTTTTT | CATSPRTGPNEKLFF
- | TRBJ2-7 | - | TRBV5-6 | TGTGCCAGCAGCGTGAGGGTTTCTAGCTACGAGCAGTACTTC | CASSVRVSSYEQYF
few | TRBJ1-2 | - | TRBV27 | TGTGCCAGCAGTTTATCTGCCCCGGGGACCTTAGGAAGGGGCTACACCTTC | CASSLSAPGTLGRGYTF
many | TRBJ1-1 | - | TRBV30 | TGTGCCTGGAGGGACACCATGAACACTGAAGCTTTCTTT | CAWRDTMNTEAFF